The sequence of this T cell receptor beta chain was determined in a study of T-cell reconstitution after alpha-beta-depleted transplantation in children. Comments on this clonotype: Antigen: not known.

Study results and limitations: Hyperexpanded clones declined; after one year, newly produced T cells mostly supplied diversity. Several hundred expanded graft clones reportedly supplied alpha-beta T cells about two months after transplant. Where some patients showed high TCRbeta diversity at day 60, it came from recipient T cells and thymic progenitors that had survived.

Preparation of the TCRbeta library was carried out with unique molecular identifiers. TCRdb processed the PCR reads anew with MiXCR; each CDR3 protein has one entry. The repertoire has fewer than 550,000 distinct CDR3 sequences, about a sixth of them found once; the top ten carry under 30%. The CDR3 consists of 16 residues. The V segment lost 5 bases and the J segment 7 bases; nucleotides outside the gene matches: 13. The V gene's germline CDR1 is MDHEN and CDR2 SYDVKM. The source is a boy younger than two who had a stem cell transplant for Wiskott-Aldrich syndrome, so the T cells may come from the graft donor. This chain joins TRBV28 and TRBJ2-2; TRBD2 matches 7 bases. The starting material was PBMCs, mostly from graft donor cells, obtained 360 days after TCRalphabeta/CD19-depleted stem cell transplant. The CDR3 is CASSLVGAGVHGELFF. The CDR3 nucleotides read TGTGCCAGCAGTCTGGTAGGGGCGGGGGTCCACGGGGAGCTGTTTTTT. Looking up the rest from reference TRBV28 and TRBJ2-2 gives the full variable domain: DVKVTQSSRYLVKRTGEKVFLECVQDMDHENMFWYRQDPGLGLRLIYFSYDVKMKEKGDIPEGYSVSREKKERFSLILESASTNQTSMYLCASSLVGAGVHGELFFGEGSRLTVL.